This T cell receptor (beta chain) was profiled in a study of shared clonotypes between healthy human individuals. TCRdb's copy holds only in-frame clones and misses some; the assay was immunoSEQ multiplex PCR. In the table there are some 2,000,000 clones, roughly 95% of which are singletons. V gave up 4 bases and J gave up 0 bases; unmatched junction bases: 5. The V gene's germline CDR1 is WSHSY and CDR2 SAAADI. CDR3 size: 15 residues. CD8 cells regarded as naive lacked CD45RO, were positively chosen for CCR7, and omitted terminally differentiated effector memory CD45RA+ cells. The chain recombines TRBV10-2 with TRBJ2-7, with 8 bases lining up with TRBD2. The sample consisted of naive CD8+ T cells sorted from blood. The TCR was taken from a man younger than 35 in good health. Written as DNA, the CDR3 is TGCGCCAGCAGTGCCGCGAGCGGGGGCTCCTACGAGCAGTACTTC. Encoded protein: CASSAASGGSYEQYF.